The entry below describes one TCR beta chain. Antigen specificity is unknown. The repertoire was sequenced with immunoSEQ multiplex PCR; TCRdb's copy has only in-frame clones and lacks some. This table holds 140,000 to 150,000 clones, 92% found once. The data stem from a study of T cell responses to AZD1222 COVID-19 vaccine. Turning to the study itself: Second doses were pooled across both intervals (about 4 or about 12 weeks). Findings and limits, study-wide: The donor group comprised mostly white British people and more females; the analysis possibly underestimated clonal diversity. Just a handful of AZD1222 recipients tested seropositive at baseline.

The V end was cut by 4 bases, the J end by 4 bases, with 10 bases between. CDR3 length: 13 residues. Germline assignment: CDR1 LNHDA and CDR2 SQIVND (reference sequence). The sample here was peripheral blood, taken on day 0 of AZD1222 vaccination. V usage is TRBV19 and J usage is TRBJ1-2; TRBD1 is a possible D gene (5 bases). The clonotype originates from an adult in good health. The CDR3 reads CASSRGRVYGYTF. In DNA, the CDR3 is TGTGCCAGTAGTAGAGGCAGGGTCTATGGCTACACCTTC.